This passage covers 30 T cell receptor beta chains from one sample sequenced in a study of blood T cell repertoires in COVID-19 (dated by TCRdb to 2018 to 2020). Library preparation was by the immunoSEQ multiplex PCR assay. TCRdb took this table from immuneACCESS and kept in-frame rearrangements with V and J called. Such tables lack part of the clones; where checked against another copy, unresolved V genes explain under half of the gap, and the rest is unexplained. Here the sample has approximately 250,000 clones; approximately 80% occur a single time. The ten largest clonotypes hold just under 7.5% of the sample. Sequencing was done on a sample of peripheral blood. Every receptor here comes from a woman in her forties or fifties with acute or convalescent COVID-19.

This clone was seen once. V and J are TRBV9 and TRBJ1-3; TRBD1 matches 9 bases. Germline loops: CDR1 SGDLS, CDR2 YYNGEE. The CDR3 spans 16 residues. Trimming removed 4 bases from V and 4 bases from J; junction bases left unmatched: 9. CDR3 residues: CASSPPGQGLGNTIYF. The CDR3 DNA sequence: TGTGCCAGCAGCCCACCGGGACAGGGTTTAGGAAACACCATATATTTT.

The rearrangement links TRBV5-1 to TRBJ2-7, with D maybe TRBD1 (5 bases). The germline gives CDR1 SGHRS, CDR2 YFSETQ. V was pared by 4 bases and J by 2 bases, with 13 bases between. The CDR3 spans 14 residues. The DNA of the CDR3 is TGCGCCAGCAGCCTGGACCAGGGTCCCTACGAGCAGTACTTC. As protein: CASSLDQGPYEQYF. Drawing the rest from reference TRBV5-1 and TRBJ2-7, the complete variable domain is KAGVTQTPRYLIKTRGQQVTLSCSPISGHRSVSWYQQTPGQGLQFLFEYFSETQRNKGNFPGRFSGRQFSNSRSEMNVSTLELGDSALYLCASSLDQGPYEQYFGPGTRLTVT.

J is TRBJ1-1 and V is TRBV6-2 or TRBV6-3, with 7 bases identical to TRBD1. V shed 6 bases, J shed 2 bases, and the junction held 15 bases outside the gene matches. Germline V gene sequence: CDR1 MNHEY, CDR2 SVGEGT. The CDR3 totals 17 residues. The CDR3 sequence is CASSLLQGMIGNTEAFF. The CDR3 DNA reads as TGTGCCAGCAGCCTCCTACAGGGGATGATCGGTAACACTGAAGCTTTCTTT.

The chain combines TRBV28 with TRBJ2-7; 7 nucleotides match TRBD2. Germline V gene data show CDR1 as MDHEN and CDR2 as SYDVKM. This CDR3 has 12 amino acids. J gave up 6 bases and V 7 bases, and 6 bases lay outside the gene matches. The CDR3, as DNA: TGTGCCAGCACCCAGTGGGGGGGCGAGCAGTACTTC. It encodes CASTQWGGEQYF.

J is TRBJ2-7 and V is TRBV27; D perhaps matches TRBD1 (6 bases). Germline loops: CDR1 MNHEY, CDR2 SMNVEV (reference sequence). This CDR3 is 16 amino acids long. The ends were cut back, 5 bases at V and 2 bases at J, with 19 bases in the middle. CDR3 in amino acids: CASSLTGTLFTYEQYF. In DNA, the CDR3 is TGTGCCAGCAGTCTTACCGGGACACTATTTACCTACGAGCAGTACTTC.

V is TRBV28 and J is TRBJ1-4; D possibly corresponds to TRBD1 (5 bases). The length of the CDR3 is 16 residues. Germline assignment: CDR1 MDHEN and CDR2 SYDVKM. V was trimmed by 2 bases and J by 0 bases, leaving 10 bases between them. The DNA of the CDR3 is TGTGCCAGCAGTTTACGGGGGTCTTCAACTAATGAAAAACTGTTTTTT. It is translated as CASSLRGSSTNEKLFF.

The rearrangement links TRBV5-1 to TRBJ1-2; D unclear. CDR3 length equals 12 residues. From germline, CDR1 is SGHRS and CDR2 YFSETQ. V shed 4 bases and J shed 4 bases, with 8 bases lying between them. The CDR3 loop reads CASSPEGYGYTF. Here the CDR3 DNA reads TGCGCCAGCAGCCCCGAGGGCTATGGCTACACCTTC.

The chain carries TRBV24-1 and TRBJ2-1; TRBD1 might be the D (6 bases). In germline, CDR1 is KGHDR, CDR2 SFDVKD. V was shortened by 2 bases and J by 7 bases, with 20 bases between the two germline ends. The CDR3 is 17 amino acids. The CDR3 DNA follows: TGTGCCACCAGTGATTCGAGGGGAAACACAGGGATGAATGAGCAGTTCTTC. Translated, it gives CATSDSRGNTGMNEQFF.

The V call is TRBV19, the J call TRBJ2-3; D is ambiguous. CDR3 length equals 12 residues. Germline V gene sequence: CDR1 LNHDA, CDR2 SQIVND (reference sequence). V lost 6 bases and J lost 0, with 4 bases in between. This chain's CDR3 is CASSLSTDTQYF. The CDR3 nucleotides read TGTGCCAGTAGCCTGAGCACAGATACGCAGTATTTT.

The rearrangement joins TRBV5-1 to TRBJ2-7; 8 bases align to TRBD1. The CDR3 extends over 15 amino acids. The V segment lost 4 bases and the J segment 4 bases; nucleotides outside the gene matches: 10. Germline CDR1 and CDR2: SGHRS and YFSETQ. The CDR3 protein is CASSPGDRGWYEQYF. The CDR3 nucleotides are TGCGCCAGCAGCCCGGGAGACAGGGGTTGGTACGAGCAGTACTTC.

As DNA, the CDR3 is TGTGCCATCAGCGAAAAGCGGGAGGACACCGGGGAGCTGTTTTTT. Protein product: CAISEKREDTGELFF. V usage is TRBV10-3 and J usage is TRBJ2-2; 9 bases align to TRBD2. Germline lookup yields CDR1 ENHRY and CDR2 SYGVKD. J lost 3 bases, V lost 6 bases, and 5 bases had no gene match. The CDR3 is 15 amino acids.

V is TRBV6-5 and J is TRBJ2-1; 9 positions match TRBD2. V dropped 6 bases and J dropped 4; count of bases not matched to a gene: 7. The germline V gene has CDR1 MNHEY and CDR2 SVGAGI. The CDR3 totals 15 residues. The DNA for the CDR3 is TGTGCCAGCAGCCCCGGGACTAGCAGGTACAATGAGCAGTTCTTC. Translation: CASSPGTSRYNEQFF.

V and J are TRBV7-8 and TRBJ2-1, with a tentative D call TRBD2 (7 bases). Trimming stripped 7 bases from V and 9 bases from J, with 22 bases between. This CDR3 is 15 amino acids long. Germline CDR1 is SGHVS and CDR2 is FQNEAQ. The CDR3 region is CASKQEGGLFGEQFF. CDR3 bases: TGTGCCAGCAAGCAAGAGGGGGGGCTGTTTGGTGAGCAGTTCTTC. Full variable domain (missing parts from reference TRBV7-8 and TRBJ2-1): GAGVSQSPRYKVAKRGQDVALRCDPISGHVSLFWYQQALGQGPEFLTYFQNEAQLDKSGLPSDRFFAERPEGSVSTLKIQRTQQEDSAVYLCASKQEGGLFGEQFFGPGTRLTVL.

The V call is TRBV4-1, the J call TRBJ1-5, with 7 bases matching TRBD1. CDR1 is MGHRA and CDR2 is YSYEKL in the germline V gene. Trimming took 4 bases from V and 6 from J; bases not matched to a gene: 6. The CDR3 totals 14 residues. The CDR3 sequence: CASSPDRVTQPQHF. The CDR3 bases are TGCGCCAGCAGCCCAGACAGGGTCACTCAGCCCCAGCATTTT.

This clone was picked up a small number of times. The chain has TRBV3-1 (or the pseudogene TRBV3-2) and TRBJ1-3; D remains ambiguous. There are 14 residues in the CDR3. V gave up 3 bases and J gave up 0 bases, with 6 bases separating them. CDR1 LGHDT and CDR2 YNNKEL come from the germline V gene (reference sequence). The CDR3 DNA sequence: TGTGCCAGCAGCCAGACAATCTCTGGAAACACCATATATTTT. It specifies CASSQTISGNTIYF.

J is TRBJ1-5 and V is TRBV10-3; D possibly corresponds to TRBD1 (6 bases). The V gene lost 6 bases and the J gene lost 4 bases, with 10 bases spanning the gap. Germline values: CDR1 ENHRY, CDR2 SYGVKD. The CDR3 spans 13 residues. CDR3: CAISKDSNQPQHF. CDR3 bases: TGTGCCATCAGCAAGGACAGTAATCAGCCCCAGCATTTT.

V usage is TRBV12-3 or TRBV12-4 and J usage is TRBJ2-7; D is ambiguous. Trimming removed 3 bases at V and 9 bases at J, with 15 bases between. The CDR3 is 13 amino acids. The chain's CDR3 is CASSFNRMGSQYF. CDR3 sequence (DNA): TGTGCCAGCAGTTTCAACAGAATGGGTTCGCAGTACTTC.

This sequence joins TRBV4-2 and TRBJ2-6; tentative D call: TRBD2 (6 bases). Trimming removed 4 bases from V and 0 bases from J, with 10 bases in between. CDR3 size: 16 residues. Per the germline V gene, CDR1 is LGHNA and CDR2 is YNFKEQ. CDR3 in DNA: TGTGCCAGCAGCCGGTCGGAGGGCTCTGGGGCCAACGTCCTGACTTTC. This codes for CASSRSEGSGANVLTF.

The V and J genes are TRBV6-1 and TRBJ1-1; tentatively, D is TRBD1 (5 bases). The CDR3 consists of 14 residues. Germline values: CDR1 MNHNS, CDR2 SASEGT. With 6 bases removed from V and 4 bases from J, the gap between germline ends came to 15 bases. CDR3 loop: CASSRTGDSTEAFF. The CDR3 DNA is TGTGCCAGCAGCCGAACGGGGGATTCCACTGAAGCTTTCTTT.

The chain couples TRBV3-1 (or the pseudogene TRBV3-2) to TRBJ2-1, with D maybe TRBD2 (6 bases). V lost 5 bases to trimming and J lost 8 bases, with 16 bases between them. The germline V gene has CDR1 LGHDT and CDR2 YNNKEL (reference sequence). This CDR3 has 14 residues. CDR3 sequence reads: CASSTRRDGHEQFF. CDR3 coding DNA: TGTGCCAGCAGCACCCGGCGGGATGGGCATGAGCAGTTCTTC.

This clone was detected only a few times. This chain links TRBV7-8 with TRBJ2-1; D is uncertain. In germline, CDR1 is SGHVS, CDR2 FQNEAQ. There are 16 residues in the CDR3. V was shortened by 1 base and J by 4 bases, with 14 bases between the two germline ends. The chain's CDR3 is CASSLVPTTYYNEQFF. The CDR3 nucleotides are TGTGCCAGCAGCTTAGTTCCCACCACCTATTACAATGAGCAGTTCTTC.

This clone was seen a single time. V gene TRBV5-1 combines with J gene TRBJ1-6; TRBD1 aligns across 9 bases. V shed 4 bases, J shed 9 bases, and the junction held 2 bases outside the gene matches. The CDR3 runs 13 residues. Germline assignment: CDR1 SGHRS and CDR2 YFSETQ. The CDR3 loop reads CASSRDRASPLHF. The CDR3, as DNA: TGCGCCAGCAGCCGGGACAGGGCTTCACCCCTCCACTTT.

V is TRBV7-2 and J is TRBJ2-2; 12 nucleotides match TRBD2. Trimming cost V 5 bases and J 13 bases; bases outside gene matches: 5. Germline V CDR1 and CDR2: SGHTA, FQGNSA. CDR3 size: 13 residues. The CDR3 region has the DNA TGTGCCAGCAGCCAAGGACTAGCGGGACGGCTGTTTTTT. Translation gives CASSQGLAGRLFF.

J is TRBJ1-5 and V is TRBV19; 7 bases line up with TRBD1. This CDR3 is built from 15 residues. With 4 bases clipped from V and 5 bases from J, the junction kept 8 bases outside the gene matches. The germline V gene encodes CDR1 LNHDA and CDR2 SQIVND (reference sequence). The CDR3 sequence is CASSTTRQGDQPQHF. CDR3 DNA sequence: TGTGCCAGTAGTACAACAAGACAGGGAGATCAGCCCCAGCATTTT.

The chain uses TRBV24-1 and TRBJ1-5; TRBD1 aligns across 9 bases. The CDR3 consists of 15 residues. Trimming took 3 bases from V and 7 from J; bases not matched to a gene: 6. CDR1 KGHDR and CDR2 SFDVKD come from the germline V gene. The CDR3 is CATSDVGTGIQPQHF. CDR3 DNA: TGTGCCACCAGTGATGTAGGGACAGGGATCCAGCCCCAGCATTTT.

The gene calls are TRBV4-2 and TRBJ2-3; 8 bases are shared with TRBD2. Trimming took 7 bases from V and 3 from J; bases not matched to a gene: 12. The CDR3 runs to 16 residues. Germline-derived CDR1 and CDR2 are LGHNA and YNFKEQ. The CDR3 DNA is TGTGCCAGCAACCACGAAGGACTAGCATTAACAGATACGCAGTATTTT. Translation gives CASNHEGLALTDTQYF.

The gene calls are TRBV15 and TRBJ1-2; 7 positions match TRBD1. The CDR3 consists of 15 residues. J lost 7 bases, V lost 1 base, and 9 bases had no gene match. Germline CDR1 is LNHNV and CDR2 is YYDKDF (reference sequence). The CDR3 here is CATSRGPGTAVGYTF. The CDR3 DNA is TGTGCCACCAGCAGAGGCCCCGGGACAGCCGTTGGCTACACCTTC.

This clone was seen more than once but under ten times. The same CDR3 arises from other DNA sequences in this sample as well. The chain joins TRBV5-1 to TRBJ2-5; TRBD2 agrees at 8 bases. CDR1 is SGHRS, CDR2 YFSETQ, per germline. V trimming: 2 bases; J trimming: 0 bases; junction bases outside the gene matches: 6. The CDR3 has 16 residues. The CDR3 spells CASSFSLAGYQETQYF. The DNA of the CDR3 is TGCGCCAGCAGCTTCTCCTTAGCGGGGTACCAAGAGACCCAGTACTTC.

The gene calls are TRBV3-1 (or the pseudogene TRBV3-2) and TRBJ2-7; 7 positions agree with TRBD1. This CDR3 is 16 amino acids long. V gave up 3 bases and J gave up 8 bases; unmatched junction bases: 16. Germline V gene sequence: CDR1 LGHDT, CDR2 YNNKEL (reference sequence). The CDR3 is CASSQQIPGQKKKQYF. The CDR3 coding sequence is TGTGCCAGCAGCCAGCAAATACCGGGACAGAAGAAGAAGCAGTACTTC.

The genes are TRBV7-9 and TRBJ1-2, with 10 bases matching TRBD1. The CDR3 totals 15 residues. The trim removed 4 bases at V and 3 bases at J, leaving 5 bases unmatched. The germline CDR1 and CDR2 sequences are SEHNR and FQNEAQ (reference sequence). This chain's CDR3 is CASSSGTGEDYGYTF. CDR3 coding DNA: TGTGCCAGCAGCTCCGGGACAGGGGAAGACTATGGCTACACCTTC.